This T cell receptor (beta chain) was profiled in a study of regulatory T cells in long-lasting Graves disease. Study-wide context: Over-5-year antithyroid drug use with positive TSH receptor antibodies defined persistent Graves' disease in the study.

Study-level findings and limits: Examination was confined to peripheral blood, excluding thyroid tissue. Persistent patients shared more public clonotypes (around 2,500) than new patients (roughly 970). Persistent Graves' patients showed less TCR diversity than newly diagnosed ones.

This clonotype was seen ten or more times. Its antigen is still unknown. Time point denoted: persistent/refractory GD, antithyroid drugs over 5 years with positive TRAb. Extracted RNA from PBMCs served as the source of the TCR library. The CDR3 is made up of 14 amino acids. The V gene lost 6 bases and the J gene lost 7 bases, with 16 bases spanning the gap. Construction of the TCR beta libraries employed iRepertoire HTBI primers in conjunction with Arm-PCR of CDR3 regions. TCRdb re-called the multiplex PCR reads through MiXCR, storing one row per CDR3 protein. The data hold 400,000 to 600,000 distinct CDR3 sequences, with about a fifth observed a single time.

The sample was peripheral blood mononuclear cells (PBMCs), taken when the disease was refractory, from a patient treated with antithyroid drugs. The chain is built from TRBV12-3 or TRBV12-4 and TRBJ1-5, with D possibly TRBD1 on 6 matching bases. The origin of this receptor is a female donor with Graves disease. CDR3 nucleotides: TGTGCCAGCAGCCGGATTCAGGGGAACCAGCCCCAGCATTTT. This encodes CASSRIQGNQPQHF.